The 2 T cell receptor beta chains below come from one sample, sequenced in a study of synovial regulatory T cells in juvenile arthritis. Profiled with immunoSEQ multiplex PCR; TCRdb holds only in-frame clones, not every one. This sample's table reports more than 9,500 clones. The sample taken for sequencing was Treg cells from blood. The subset here: remaining (HLA-DR-negative) circulating blood Treg cells. The receptors here all came from a donor younger than 35 with juvenile idiopathic arthritis.

The chain couples TRBV5-1 to TRBJ2-1. The germline CDR1 and CDR2 sequences are SGHRS and YFSETQ. CDR3 length: 16 residues. No DNA is listed. The CDR3 sequence: CASSSVGGQVVGEQFF.

J is TRBJ1-2 and V is TRBV6-6. Germline CDR1 and CDR2: MNHNY and SVGAGI (reference sequence). This CDR3 has 15 amino acids. No DNA sequence was recorded. This CDR3 is CASSSLRDVRPGYTF.